Each of the 9 T cell receptor beta chains below was sequenced from the same sample in a study of post-analysis software for immune sequencing data. Study-wide results and caveats: Roughly 5 TRBV segments (TRBV5-6, TRBV5-1 and TRBV20-1 among them) occurred more frequently in patients than in controls.

Tagging with unique molecular identifiers was a feature of the TCR beta cDNA libraries. TCRdb independently ran MiXCR on the PCR reads; one entry per CDR3 protein. The repertoire has hundreds of thousands of distinct CDR3 sequences, around 40% of them found once; the top ten carry about an eighth. What these receptors recognize is not known. Sequencing input: blood. Every receptor here comes from a girl aged 10-17 years with multiple sclerosis.

This clonotype was counted between two and nine times. The chain combines TRBV20-1 with TRBJ2-5; TRBD2 aligns across 7 bases. Germline trimming cut 6 bases from V and 5 bases from J; bases unmatched to any gene: 9. Germline loops: CDR1 DFQATT, CDR2 SNEGSKA (reference sequence). The CDR3 length is 13 residues. CDR3 in amino acids: CSAPQAGDETQYF. The CDR3 DNA sequence: TGCAGTGCACCTCAGGCGGGGGACGAGACCCAGTACTTC.

The gene calls are TRBV28 and TRBJ2-7, with TRBD2 matching over 11 bases. Germline CDR1 MDHEN, CDR2 SYDVKM. The CDR3 extends over 16 amino acids. The junction had 7 bases not matched to a gene; V was cut back by 6 bases and J by 0 bases. CDR3 DNA: TGTGCCAGCAGGTCAGCTGGACTAGCGGGCTCCTACGAGCAGTACTTC. Amino acid sequence: CASRSAGLAGSYEQYF.

This clonotype has a handful of counts. This chain's CDR3 is CASSPLGAIYEQYF. The CDR3 region has the DNA TGTGCCAGCAGCCCGTTGGGAGCGATCTACGAGCAGTACTTC. The V call is TRBV9, the J call TRBJ2-7, with TRBD2 as a possible D gene (5 bases). Germline assignment: CDR1 SGDLS and CDR2 YYNGEE. The CDR3 spans 14 residues. V shed 4 bases and J shed 3 bases, with 14 bases lying between them.

The rearrangement links TRBV20-1 to TRBJ1-4; D call uncertain. V shed 0 bases and J shed 3 bases, with 11 bases lying between them. The V gene's germline CDR1 is DFQATT and CDR2 SNEGSKA (reference sequence). This CDR3 comprises 15 residues. The CDR3 nucleotides are TGCAGTGCTAGAGATTCTAGGAGACCTAATGAAAAACTGTTTTTT. The encoded protein is CSARDSRRPNEKLFF.

In this sample, this clonotype turned up a few times. The CDR3 DNA follows: TGTGCCAGCAGCGTAGCTATTAGCGGGAGAGGTATTTACAATGAGCAGTTCTTC. Protein product: CASSVAISGRGIYNEQFF. The chain uses TRBV9 and TRBJ2-1; TRBD2 agrees at 9 bases. The CDR3 consists of 18 residues. Germline CDR1 is SGDLS and CDR2 is YYNGEE. V lost 0 bases to trimming and J lost 4 bases; unmatched junction nucleotides: 11.

There are a few counts of this clonotype. The chain combines TRBV20-1 with TRBJ2-5; the match to TRBD2 covers 10 bases. The germline CDR1 and CDR2 sequences are DFQATT and SNEGSKA (reference sequence). V shed 8 bases, J shed 5 bases, and the junction held 8 bases outside the gene matches. The CDR3 runs to 13 residues. The CDR3 loop reads CSSGRASSETQYF. The CDR3 DNA reads TGCAGTAGCGGGAGGGCCTCCTCCGAGACCCAGTACTTC.

The rearrangement joins TRBV5-1 to TRBJ2-1; no reliable D call. There are 14 residues in the CDR3. Germline V gene data show CDR1 as SGHRS and CDR2 as YFSETQ. With 0 bases removed from V and 4 bases from J, the gap between germline ends came to 8 bases. The CDR3 coding sequence is TGCGCCAGCAGCTTGGCCACTGGGTACAATGAGCAGTTCTTC. Its protein product is CASSLATGYNEQFF.

The chain uses TRBV20-1 and TRBJ2-1; D is possibly TRBD2 (5 bases). Trimming stripped 6 bases from V and 0 bases from J, with 12 bases between. The length of the CDR3 is 14 residues. Per the germline V gene, CDR1 is DFQATT and CDR2 is SNEGSKA (reference sequence). CDR3 sequence (DNA): TGCAGTGCAAGAACTAGGAGCTCCTACAATGAGCAGTTCTTC. As protein: CSARTRSSYNEQFF.

The chain couples TRBV12-3 or TRBV12-4 to TRBJ1-2; possible D gene TRBD1, 6 bases. This CDR3 comprises 15 residues. V lost 2 bases and J lost 4, with 14 bases in between. The CDR3 DNA is TGTGCCAGCAGTTTATTTTCCGGACAGCTCTATGGCTACACCTTC. Amino acid sequence: CASSLFSGQLYGYTF.